A single sample is the source of the 10 T cell receptor beta chains below, sequenced in a study of cytomegalovirus exposure and HLA in healthy donors. Amplification used 60 Vbeta primers and 13 Jbeta primers. The method was immunoSEQ multiplex PCR; TCRdb's version includes in-frame clones alone and lacks a portion of them. The data hold some 150,000 clones, with about four fifths observed a single time. The sequenced sample was PBMCs. The receptors here all came from a young man in good health and CMV-seronegative.

The J gene is TRBJ2-5, the V gene TRBV5-6, with D possibly matching TRBD2 (7 bases). Germline V gives CDR1 SGHDT, CDR2 YYEEEE. The CDR3 has 17 amino acids. V gave up 0 bases and J gave up 5 bases, with 20 bases separating them. The DNA of the CDR3 is TGTGCCAGCAGCTTGGGTATCGGTGGGGGGGCCTGGGAGACCCAGTACTTC. Residues: CASSLGIGGGAWETQYF.

This clone came up once. The chain carries TRBV5-1 and TRBJ2-3; D remains unclear. V was cut by 5 bases and J by 1 base, with 11 bases left in between. Germline assignment: CDR1 SGHRS and CDR2 YFSETQ. The length of the CDR3 is 14 residues. The CDR3 reads CASSPRSGTDTQYF. CDR3 coding DNA: TGCGCCAGCAGTCCCCGTAGTGGCACAGATACGCAGTATTTT.

This rearrangement joins TRBV7-2 to TRBJ2-1; a weak D match, TRBD2 (7 bases). The V gene lost 4 bases and the J gene lost 2 bases, with 15 bases spanning the gap. CDR3 length equals 16 residues. Germline lookup yields CDR1 SGHTA and CDR2 FQGNSA. CDR3 in amino acids: CASSSRGGLTYNEQFF. CDR3 DNA sequence: TGTGCCAGCAGCTCCCGCGGGGGCCTGACCTACAATGAGCAGTTCTTC.

This clone was recorded only once. The V gene is TRBV4-1, the J gene TRBJ1-2; the D is unclear. V lost 3 bases, J lost 4 bases, and 18 bases lay in between. The CDR3 spans 16 residues. CDR1 is MGHRA, CDR2 YSYEKL, per germline. The CDR3: CASSQAPGGVSYGYTF. In DNA, the CDR3 is TGCGCCAGCAGCCAGGCCCCGGGCGGGGTAAGCTATGGCTACACCTTC.

The chain combines TRBV11-2 with TRBJ2-5; possible D gene TRBD1, 5 bases. The CDR3 is 14 residues long. The V gene lost 5 bases and the J gene lost 5 bases, with 15 bases spanning the gap. CDR1 and CDR2 from the germline V gene are SGHAT and FQNNGV. The CDR3 bases are TGTGCCAGCAGCCTGCCTTGGGGCGCGGAGACCCAGTACTTC. The encoded protein is CASSLPWGAETQYF.

The chain employs TRBV4-1 and TRBJ1-2, with 7 bases fitting TRBD1. Germline values: CDR1 MGHRA, CDR2 YSYEKL. The junction had 3 bases not matched to a gene; V was cut back by 2 bases and J by 6 bases. This CDR3 region has 13 residues. For the CDR3, the DNA is TGCGCCAGCAGCCAACCAGGGACAGATGGCTACACCTTC. Translated, it gives CASSQPGTDGYTF.

The V gene is TRBV5-4, the J gene TRBJ1-2, with TRBD1 matching over 7 bases. Trimming cost V 0 bases and J 4 bases; bases outside gene matches: 9. The length of the CDR3 is 16 residues. The germline V gene has CDR1 SGHNT and CDR2 YYREEE (reference sequence). CDR3 in DNA: TGTGCCAGCAGCTTGGGACCCCCTCCAGGGGGCTATGGCTACACCTTC. It yields the protein CASSLGPPPGGYGYTF. Full variable domain (missing parts from reference TRBV5-4 and TRBJ1-2): ETGVTQSPTHLIKTRGQQVTLRCSSQSGHNTVSWYQQALGQGPQFIFQYYREEENGRGNFPPRFSGLQFPNYSSELNVNALELDDSALYLCASSLGPPPGGYGYTFGSGTRLTVV.

The chain is built from TRBV7-9 and TRBJ2-7, with TRBD1 as a possible D gene (6 bases). V lost 1 base and J 7 bases, leaving 17 bases between the germline ends. The germline V gene encodes CDR1 SEHNR and CDR2 FQNEAQ (reference sequence). The CDR3 is 15 residues long. The CDR3 loop reads CASSLGAGARWEQYV. In DNA, the CDR3 is TGTGCCAGCAGCTTAGGGGCAGGGGCCCGTTGGGAGCAGTACGTC.

Details on this clone: Additional DNA sequences in this sample encode the identical CDR3. This sequence joins TRBV7-9 and TRBJ1-1; D not certain. The V end was cut by 1 base, the J end by 2 bases, with 8 bases between. This CDR3 region has 14 residues. Germline V gene lookup returns CDR1 SEHNR and CDR2 FQNEAQ (reference sequence). The CDR3 reads CASSLDPVNTEAFF. CDR3 in DNA: TGTGCCAGCAGCTTAGATCCCGTTAACACTGAAGCTTTCTTT. Full variable domain (missing parts from reference TRBV7-9 and TRBJ1-1): DTGVSQNPRHKITKRGQNVTFRCDPISEHNRLYWYRQTLGQGPEFLTYFQNEAQLEKSRLLSDRFSAERPKGSFSTLEIQRTEQGDSAMYLCASSLDPVNTEAFFGQGTRLTVV.

The chain carries TRBV10-3 and TRBJ2-3; 11 bases are a match to TRBD2. The V segment lost 11 bases and the J segment 5 bases; nucleotides outside the gene matches: 6. The CDR3 loop spans 13 amino acids. CDR1 and CDR2 from the germline V gene are ENHRY and SYGVKD. CDR3 in DNA: TGTGCCCTAGCGGGGGGTCATGGAGATACGCAGTATTTT. Protein sequence: CALAGGHGDTQYF.